The 18 T cell receptor beta chains listed next were all sequenced from one sample in a study of blood T cell repertoires in COVID-19. The table came from immunoSEQ multiplex PCR; TCRdb's copy has only in-frame clones and leaves some out. In the table there are 330,000 or so clones, around 90% of which are singletons. Input material: peripheral blood. Receptors originate from an older woman with COVID-19, enrolled during active disease.

A note on this clone: The same CDR3 arises from other DNA sequences in this sample as well. This chain links TRBV6-5 with TRBJ1-2; D is uncertain. The CDR3 totals 12 residues. The ends were cut back, 5 bases at V and 2 bases at J, with 6 bases in the middle. CDR1 and CDR2 (germline): MNHEY, SVGAGI. CDR3 in DNA: TGTGCCAGCAGTCCAGGCAACTATGGCTACACCTTC. It specifies CASSPGNYGYTF.

The rearrangement links TRBV14 to TRBJ2-1; possible D gene TRBD2, 7 bases. The V end was cut by 5 bases, the J end by 5 bases, with 16 bases between. CDR1 and CDR2 (germline): SGHDN, FVKESK. The CDR3 loop spans 15 amino acids. CDR3 sequence (DNA): TGTGCCAGCAGCAGGGGGGGGGCCTGGAACAATGAGCAGTTCTTC. Translating gives CASSRGGAWNNEQFF.

The rearrangement joins TRBV27 to TRBJ2-1, with D perhaps matching TRBD2 (7 bases). The CDR3 contains 15 residues. Germline-derived CDR1 and CDR2 are MNHEY and SMNVEV (reference sequence). With 5 bases removed from V and 9 bases from J, the gap between germline ends came to 20 bases. In DNA form, the CDR3 reads TGTGCCAGCAGTCCGCCGGGGGGCCCCGGGGTTGAGCAGTTCTTC. Amino acid sequence: CASSPPGGPGVEQFF.

The chain is built from TRBV5-6 and TRBJ2-3; 9 bases match TRBD2. CDR1 SGHDT and CDR2 YYEEEE come from the germline V gene. The ends lost 4 bases at V and 3 bases at J; junction bases unmatched: 6. CDR3 length: 15 residues. CDR3 residues: CASSLALAGTDTQYF. The CDR3 coding sequence is TGTGCCAGCAGCCTCGCTCTAGCGGGGACAGATACGCAGTATTTT.

This clone was seen only once. This rearrangement joins TRBV3-1 (or the pseudogene TRBV3-2) to TRBJ1-5, with 8 bases fitting TRBD1. The CDR3 totals 17 residues. Trimming at V came to 3 bases and at J to 1 base, leaving 8 bases not matched to a gene. CDR1 and CDR2 (germline): LGHDT, YNNKEL (reference sequence). The CDR3 DNA sequence: TGTGCCAGCAGCCAGAGCGACAGGGGACGGAGCAATCAGCCCCAGCATTTT. This translates into CASSQSDRGRSNQPQHF.

This clone was counted a single time. The chain is built from TRBV6-6 and TRBJ1-3; D gene uncertain. V lost 8 bases, J lost 4 bases, and 9 bases lay in between. Germline V gene sequence: CDR1 MNHNY, CDR2 SVGAGI (reference sequence). There are 12 residues in the CDR3. DNA for the CDR3: TGTGCCAGCCACGCCGGGGGAAACACCATATATTTT. Translation gives CASHAGGNTIYF.

Comments on this clone: Within the sample, other DNA sequences also encode this same CDR3. The chain employs TRBV4-1 and TRBJ2-3, with D perhaps matching TRBD2 (6 bases). The CDR3 is 15 amino acids. CDR1 and CDR2 from the germline V gene are MGHRA and YSYEKL. Trimming took 0 bases from V and 3 from J, leaving 10 bases between them. CDR3 sequence reads: CASSQERDGTDTQYF. The CDR3 nucleotides are TGCGCCAGCAGCCAAGAGCGGGACGGGACAGATACGCAGTATTTT.

This CDR3 reads CASSVQSGASGTDTQYF. CDR3 bases: TGTGCCAGCAGCGTTCAAAGTGGGGCCTCGGGCACAGATACGCAGTATTTT. V gene TRBV9 combines with J gene TRBJ2-3, with D possibly being TRBD1 (5 bases). Germline V gene lookup returns CDR1 SGDLS and CDR2 YYNGEE. Trimming left V 2 bases short and J 1 base short, with 17 bases between. The CDR3 length is 17 residues. Using reference TRBV9 and TRBJ2-3 for the parts outside the CDR3, the full variable domain is DSGVTQTPKHLITATGQRVTLRCSPRSGDLSVYWYQQSLDQGLQFLIQYYNGEERAKGNILERFSAQQFPDLHSELNLSSLELGDSALYFCASSVQSGASGTDTQYFGPGTRLTVL.

This chain uses TRBV11-2 with TRBJ1-5; maybe TRBD1 (5 bases). Germline CDR1 SGHAT, CDR2 FQNNGV. The V end lost 5 bases, the J end lost 3 bases, and 11 bases lay between the germline ends. The CDR3 runs 14 residues. CDR3 in amino acids: CASSLGGFNQPQHF. CDR3 coding DNA: TGTGCCAGCAGCCTGGGGGGGTTCAATCAGCCCCAGCATTTT.

This clone was seen just once. The chain employs TRBV5-6 and TRBJ2-1; 11 nucleotides align to TRBD2. The CDR3 loop spans 18 amino acids. Germline CDR1 SGHDT, CDR2 YYEEEE. V lost 4 bases to trimming and J lost 0 bases; unmatched junction nucleotides: 9. The CDR3 DNA sequence: TGTGCCAGCAGCCCGACTAGCGGGGAGTCCTTCTCCTACAATGAGCAGTTCTTC. Translated, it gives CASSPTSGESFSYNEQFF.

The chain carries TRBV11-2 and TRBJ2-7; TRBD1 aligns across 8 bases. The CDR3 totals 18 residues. The ends lost 0 bases at V and 3 bases at J; junction bases unmatched: 13. Germline V gives CDR1 SGHAT, CDR2 FQNNGV. This CDR3 is CASSLDEAAGGIFYEQYF. CDR3 nucleotides: TGTGCCAGCAGCTTAGATGAAGCGGCAGGGGGCATTTTCTACGAGCAGTACTTC.

This clone came up once. V is TRBV28 and J is TRBJ1-5, with D possibly TRBD1 on 5 matching bases. CDR3 size: 14 residues. The V end was cut by 7 bases, the J end by 3 bases, with 13 bases between. Germline CDR1 and CDR2: MDHEN and SYDVKM. CDR3 loop: CASKNTRVNQPQHF. The CDR3 nucleotides read TGTGCCAGCAAAAACACCAGGGTCAATCAGCCCCAGCATTTT.

This clone is classed as medium-sized (0.01 to 0.1%). The CDR3 sequence is CASSERQDSGNTIYF. In DNA, the CDR3 is TGTGCCAGCAGTGAACGGCAGGACTCTGGAAACACCATATATTTT. V usage is TRBV2 and J usage is TRBJ1-3; no firm D call. Trimming removed 2 bases from V and 0 bases from J, with 8 bases in between. This CDR3 contains 15 residues. Germline lookup yields CDR1 SNHLY and CDR2 FYNNEI.

This clone was detected only once. DNA of the CDR3: TGTGCCAGTAGTTTGGAGGGAAGGGGGACCCAGTACTTC. This encodes CASSLEGRGTQYF. The V and J genes are TRBV19 and TRBJ2-5; D may be TRBD2 (6 bases). Germline CDR1 and CDR2: LNHDA and SQIVND (reference sequence). The CDR3 spans 13 residues. Trimming pared 5 bases from V and 7 bases from J, leaving 14 bases between.

This clone appeared a single time. The chain employs TRBV18 and TRBJ1-6; no definite D call. CDR1 KGHSH and CDR2 LQKENI come from the germline V gene. Deletions cut 1 base from V and 0 bases from J, with 10 bases between. The CDR3 loop spans 17 amino acids. CDR3 DNA: TGTGCCAGCTCACCACGGGCCGTTAGCTCCTATAATTCACCCCTCCACTTT. This codes for CASSPRAVSSYNSPLHF.

The chain combines TRBV2 with TRBJ1-2; D not certain. The CDR3 runs 12 residues. Germline V lookup: CDR1 SNHLY, CDR2 FYNNEI. V shed 5 bases and J shed 3 bases, with 7 bases lying between them. CDR3 in DNA: TGTGCCAGCAGTCGAGTGGACTATGGCTACACCTTC. Translated: CASSRVDYGYTF.

V usage is TRBV7-2 and J usage is TRBJ2-2, with 13 positions matching TRBD2. The CDR3 runs to 16 residues. Germline values: CDR1 SGHTA, CDR2 FQGNSA. The trim removed 4 bases at V and 8 bases at J, leaving 7 bases unmatched. The DNA of the CDR3 is TGTGCCAGCAGCTCCGGGGGACTAGCGGGGAAAGGGGAGCTGTTTTTT. Protein sequence: CASSSGGLAGKGELFF.

The chain couples TRBV9 to TRBJ2-1, with 14 bases aligning to TRBD2. The junction had 7 bases not matched to a gene; V was cut back by 5 bases and J by 6 bases. Germline-derived CDR1 and CDR2 are SGDLS and YYNGEE. CDR3 size: 16 residues. The DNA of the CDR3 is TGTGCCAGCAGTAGACTAGCGGGGGGGCTCGTCAATGAGCAGTTCTTC. This encodes CASSRLAGGLVNEQFF.